A single sample gave rise to the 10 T cell receptor beta chains below, sequenced in a study of shared clonotypes between healthy human individuals. Produced via immunoSEQ multiplex PCR; TCRdb's table is partial and in-frame only. The sample includes around 940,000 clones, approximately 80% of them seen just once. Sequencing was performed on memory CD4+ T cells sorted from blood. Regarding subset: CD45RA-negative fraction. All receptors come from a man aged 18 to 29 in good health.

The J gene is TRBJ1-2, the V gene TRBV7-3; D is unclear. Germline assignment: CDR1 SGHTA and CDR2 FQGTGA. This CDR3 region has 11 residues. V lost 5 bases and J lost 8, with 9 bases in between. CDR3 loop: CASSTSWGYTF. The DNA of the CDR3 is TGTGCCAGCAGCACGTCTTGGGGCTACACCTTC.

V gene TRBV18 combines with J gene TRBJ1-1; a weak D match, TRBD1 (6 bases). This CDR3 contains 12 residues. Trimming removed 5 bases at V and 6 bases at J, with 10 bases between. The germline V gene encodes CDR1 KGHSH and CDR2 LQKENI. The DNA of the CDR3 is TGTGCCAGCTCATCGGGACACCCTGAAGCTTTCTTT. This encodes CASSSGHPEAFF.

This rearrangement joins TRBV6-5 to TRBJ1-6; 9 bases match TRBD1. This CDR3 has 15 amino acids. Losses at the gene ends were 6 bases for V and 6 bases for J; bases not matched to a gene: 6. CDR1 is MNHEY and CDR2 is SVGAGI in the germline V gene. CDR3 amino acids: CASRQGTGSNSPLHF. The CDR3 bases are TGTGCCAGCAGACAGGGGACAGGGAGTAATTCACCCCTCCACTTT.

The rearrangement uses TRBV30 and TRBJ1-6, with 10 nucleotides matching TRBD1. Trimming cost V 3 bases and J 8 bases; bases outside gene matches: 13. The CDR3 has 17 residues. Germline V CDR1 and CDR2: GTSNPN, SVGIG (reference sequence). The CDR3 DNA reads as TGTGCCTGGAGCCCGATGAGGGCCGGGACAGGGGATTCACCCCTCCACTTT. Residues: CAWSPMRAGTGDSPLHF.

The V and J genes are TRBV5-1 and TRBJ2-3; a weak D match, TRBD1 (5 bases). V shed 0 bases and J shed 9 bases, with 20 bases lying between them. Germline CDR1 SGHRS, CDR2 YFSETQ. This CDR3 contains 16 residues. The CDR3 DNA follows: TGCGCCAGCAGCTTGGTACCGGACAAGGGGTTGGGGACGCAGTATTTT. Translation: CASSLVPDKGLGTQYF.

A single count supports this clone. J is TRBJ1-1 and V is TRBV4-3; perhaps TRBD1 as D (6 bases). CDR1 and CDR2 from the germline V gene are LGHNA and YSLEER. The CDR3 contains 14 residues. V was trimmed by 2 bases and J by 5 bases, leaving 12 bases between them. CDR3: CASSQKTGGTEAFF. DNA for the CDR3: TGCGCCAGCAGCCAAAAGACAGGTGGTACTGAAGCTTTCTTT.

With regard to this clone: One end of the junction fails to match germline, which may point to a read error. Other DNA variants within this sample encode the same CDR3. This rearrangement joins TRBV7-7 to TRBJ2-1, with 10 bases identical to TRBD2. The CDR3 length is 14 residues. The germline CDR1 and CDR2 sequences are SSHAT and FNYEAQ (reference sequence). The CDR3 is CASSPGLAVDEQFF. The CDR3 DNA follows: TGTGCTAGCAGCCCCGGACTAGCGGTGGATGAGCAGTTCTTC.

The chain joins TRBV5-1 to TRBJ2-6; the D is unclear. This CDR3 spans 14 amino acids. Trimming pared 2 bases from V and 2 bases from J, leaving 5 bases between. CDR1 is SGHRS and CDR2 is YFSETQ in the germline V gene. This CDR3 reads CASSLTAGANVLTF. The DNA of the CDR3 is TGCGCCAGCAGCTTAACAGCTGGGGCCAACGTCCTGACTTTC.

The chain links TRBV4-2 to TRBJ1-1, with D perhaps TRBD1 (5 bases). This CDR3 region has 14 residues. Germline CDR1 LGHNA, CDR2 YNFKEQ. Between the trimmed V and J ends, which lost 0 bases and 5 bases, there was a span of 10 bases. CDR3 nucleotide sequence: TGTGCCAGCAGCCAAGATCAGAGGGGAACTGAAGCTTTCTTT. Translation: CASSQDQRGTEAFF.

The chain employs TRBV5-1 and TRBJ1-3, with TRBD1 identical over 7 bases. Per germline, CDR1 SGHRS and CDR2 YFSETQ. This CDR3 is 15 amino acids long. With V trimmed by 7 bases and J by 0 bases, 7 bases remained unmatched. The DNA for the CDR3 is TGCGCCAGCGGAGAGGGGACAGTCTCTGGAAACACCATATATTTT. Protein sequence: CASGEGTVSGNTIYF.